The rows below give T cell receptor beta chains drawn from one sample of a study of regulatory T cells in long-lasting Graves disease. TCRdb processed the multiplex PCR reads anew with MiXCR; each CDR3 protein has one entry. The sample consists of approximately 300,000 distinct CDR3 sequences, about a sixth of them appearing once. The sequenced sample was peripheral blood mononuclear cells (PBMCs), obtained at new diagnosis, from a patient treated with antithyroid drugs. Receptor source: a female donor with Graves disease. CDR3s include the opening cysteine and the closing phenylalanine or tryptophan. A D gene is named only where the DNA matches it firmly. The size of a clone is reported for some rows only, either as once, few or many, or as a class for expanded clones.

TRBJ2-2,few,TRBV20-1,-,CSARENTGELFF,TGCAGTGCTAGGGAGAACACCGGGGAGCTGTTTTTT
TRBJ2-7,-,TRBV12-3/TRBV12-4,-,CASSLALDAYEQYF,TGTGCCAGCAGTTTAGCTCTGGACGCCTACGAGCAGTACTTC
TRBJ2-7,many,TRBV12-5,TRBD2,CASGLVRLELAGLVSYEQYF,TGTGCTAGTGGTTTGGTACGGTTGGAACTAGCGGGTTTAGTATCCTACGAGCAGTACTTC
TRBJ1-1,many,TRBV6-2/TRBV6-3,-,CASSDAGTNTEAFF,TGTGCCAGCAGTGATGCAGGGACCAACACTGAAGCTTTCTTT
TRBJ2-3,many,TRBV7-3,TRBD2,CASSSRQAGEPDTQYF,TGTGCCAGCAGCTCGAGACAAGCGGGAGAGCCAGATACGCAGTATTTT
TRBJ1-1,many,TRBV20-1,-,CSARSPGRNTEAFF,TGCAGTGCTAGATCACCGGGTCGGAACACTGAAGCTTTCTTT
TRBJ2-7,once,TRBV6-2/TRBV6-3,-,CASSYLEAYEQYF,TGTGCCAGCAGTTACCTTGAAGCCTACGAGCAGTACTTC
TRBJ1-2,many,TRBV19,-,CASSPPGNPNYGYTF,TGTGCCAGTTCCCCGCCTGGGAATCCTAACTATGGCTACACCTTC
TRBJ2-4,many,TRBV2,TRBD1,CASSNHPGQGVIQYF,TGTGCCAGCAGTAACCACCCGGGACAGGGGGTCATTCAGTACTTC
TRBJ1-1,many,TRBV12-5,-,CASGPINTEAFF,TGTGCTAGTGGCCCCATTAACACTGAAGCTTTCTTT
TRBJ1-6,many,TRBV11-2,-,CASSLNSGGSPLHF,TGTGCCAGCAGCTTAAATTCGGGAGGATCACCCCTCCACTTT
TRBJ1-2,-,TRBV28,-,CASSLGTYRPYYGYTF,TGTGCCAGCAGTTTAGGGACCTACAGACCCTACTATGGCTACACCTTC
TRBJ2-2,many,TRBV27,TRBD1,CASTLTGGPGELFF,TGTGCCAGCACGCTCACAGGGGGCCCCGGGGAGCTGTTTTTT
TRBJ2-1,many,TRBV11-2,-,CASSLVPGINEQFF,TGTGCCAGCAGCTTGGTCCCAGGGATCAATGAGCAGTTCTTC
TRBJ2-5,many,TRBV27,TRBD1,CASSRFWDSQETQYF,TGTGCCAGCAGTCGATTCTGGGACAGTCAAGAGACCCAGTACTTC
TRBJ1-6,-,TRBV6-5,-,CASSYYIDNSPLHF,TGTGCCAGCAGTTATTATATCGATAATTCACCCCTCCACTTT
TRBJ1-1,many,TRBV2,-,CASKSLGGDTEAFF,TGTGCCAGCAAGTCCCTCGGGGGGGACACTGAAGCTTTCTTT
TRBJ1-2,few,TRBV20-1,TRBD1,CSAIQGAWGYTF,TGCAGTGCTATTCAGGGGGCTTGGGGCTACACCTTC
TRBJ2-1,-,TRBV11-2,-,CASSLDLGTGPEVDQDF,TGTGCCAGCAGCTTAGATCTAGGTACAGGGCCAGAGGTTGACCAGGACTTC
TRBJ2-1,many,TRBV12-3/TRBV12-4,-,CASQDTQSYNEQFF,TGTGCCAGTCAGGACACACAATCCTACAATGAGCAGTTCTTC
TRBJ2-7,-,TRBV19,TRBD2,CASSDLAGKYEQYF,TGTGCCAGTAGTGATCTAGCGGGAAAATACGAGCAGTACTTC
TRBJ2-5,many,TRBV19,TRBD1,CASSDRDRVGETQYF,TGTGCCAGTAGTGACCGGGACAGGGTCGGAGAGACCCAGTACTTC
TRBJ2-2,many,TRBV6-9,-,CASSYRDKPNTGELFF,TGTGCCAGCAGTTATCGGGACAAACCGAACACCGGGGAGCTGTTTTTT
TRBJ1-5,many,TRBV28,-,CATKFTSVEQPQHF,TGTGCCACCAAGTTCACGTCTGTGGAGCAGCCCCAGCATTTT
TRBJ2-5,-,TRBV7-6,-,CAAGAETQYF,TGTGCGGCAGGGGCAGAGACCCAGTACTTC
TRBJ2-1,-,TRBV19,TRBD2,CASKGLAGGYEQFF,TGTGCCAGTAAGGGACTAGCGGGAGGATATGAGCAGTTCTTC
TRBJ1-1,few,TRBV6-1,-,CASVSITEAFF,TGTGCCAGCGTAAGCATAACTGAAGCTTTCTTT
TRBJ2-5,many,TRBV12-3/TRBV12-4,-,CASRSTEETQYF,TGTGCCAGCAGATCTACCGAAGAGACCCAGTACTTC
TRBJ2-5,many,TRBV6-1,-,CASTPTGRGETQYF,TGTGCCAGCACCCCGACAGGGAGGGGAGAGACCCAGTACTTC
TRBJ2-7,many,TRBV19,-,CASSTGTRLYEQYF,TGTGCCAGTAGTACTGGGACACGCCTTTACGAGCAGTACTTC
TRBJ2-7,-,TRBV10-2,TRBD2,CASSVREGRYEQYF,TGCGCCAGCAGTGTGAGGGAGGGCCGCTACGAGCAGTACTTC
TRBJ2-1,few,TRBV7-6,-,CASSSVAGEDNEQFF,TGTGCCAGCAGCTCCGTGGCGGGTGAAGACAATGAGCAGTTCTTC
TRBJ1-5,many,TRBV28,TRBD1,CASSIGQGAFSQPQHF,TGTGCCAGCAGTATCGGACAGGGGGCGTTTAGTCAGCCCCAGCATTTT
TRBJ1-6,many,TRBV6-1,-,CASSREGGDNSPLHF,TGTGCCAGCAGCCGTGAAGGGGGGGATAATTCACCCCTCCACTTT
TRBJ2-2,many,TRBV7-8,TRBD2,CASSSGGANTGELFF,TGTGCCAGCAGCTCCGGGGGGGCGAACACCGGGGAGCTGTTTTTT
TRBJ2-3,-,TRBV30,TRBD1,CAWSRQGANTDTQYF,TGTGCCTGGAGTCGACAGGGGGCAAACACAGATACGCAGTATTTT
TRBJ2-5,few,TRBV15,-,CATSHLALETQYF,TGTGCCACCAGCCACCTAGCCCTAGAGACCCAGTACTTC
TRBJ1-4,many,TRBV12-3/TRBV12-4,TRBD1,CASRGQGAEKLFF,TGTGCCAGCAGGGGACAGGGGGCTGAAAAACTGTTTTTT
TRBJ2-2,many,TRBV6-1,-,CASKEGTNTGELFF,TGTGCCAGCAAAGAGGGGACGAACACCGGGGAGCTGTTTTTT
TRBJ2-2,few,TRBV9,TRBD2,CASALGIAGSDRYTGELFF,TGTGCCAGCGCCCTTGGGATAGCGGGGTCCGATCGCTACACCGGGGAGCTGTTTTTT
TRBJ1-6,-,TRBV4-1,-,CASSQDILRDSPLHF,TGCGCCAGCAGCCAAGATATCTTAAGGGATTCACCCCTCCACTTT
TRBJ2-7,-,TRBV6-1,TRBD2,CASRGEGLYEQYF,TGTGCCTCGAGAGGGGAGGGCCTCTACGAGCAGTACTTC
TRBJ2-7,few,TRBV4-1,-,CASSQVDGEMQYF,TGCGCCAGCAGCCAGGTTGATGGCGAGATGCAGTACTTC
TRBJ1-4,many,TRBV30,TRBD1,CAWSGIGQGEDEKLFF,TGTGCCTGGAGTGGAATTGGACAGGGGGAAGATGAAAAACTGTTTTTT
TRBJ2-1,many,TRBV2,-,CANKQWGSLYYNEQFF,TGTGCCAACAAGCAGTGGGGCTCCTTATATTACAATGAGCAGTTCTTC
TRBJ2-5,many,TRBV6-2/TRBV6-3,TRBD2,CASSEEGTSGLYATQYF,TGTGCCAGCAGTGAAGAAGGGACTAGCGGCCTATATGCTACCCAGTACTTC
TRBJ1-2,few,TRBV6-5,-,CASSYVTLGQNHGYTF,TGTGCCAGCAGTTACGTTACACTAGGACAGAATCATGGCTACACCTTC
TRBJ2-3,many,TRBV10-3,TRBD2,CAIREAGGKDTQYF,TGTGCCATCAGGGAAGCGGGAGGAAAAGATACGCAGTATTTT
TRBJ1-6,many,TRBV28,-,CASSFEGLGGNVALHF,TGTGCCAGCAGTTTTGAGGGCCTTGGGGGCAACGTCGCCCTCCACTTT
TRBJ2-1,-,TRBV27,-,CASSPLLAVYNEQFF,TGTGCCAGCAGTCCCTTGTTAGCTGTTTACAATGAGCAGTTCTTC
TRBJ2-7,-,TRBV29-1,-,CSVAQGHGGSYEQYF,TGCAGCGTTGCGCAGGGGCACGGGGGCTCCTACGAGCAGTACTTC
TRBJ2-1,few,TRBV2,-,CASSVLAGLGEQFF,TGTGCCAGCAGTGTCCTAGCTGGCCTGGGCGAGCAGTTCTTC
TRBJ2-3,many,TRBV12-3/TRBV12-4,TRBD2,CASSWTSGIQGDTQYF,TGTGCCAGCAGTTGGACTAGCGGGATACAGGGAGATACGCAGTATTTT
TRBJ2-1,many,TRBV29-1,-,CSVETSVGINEQFF,TGCAGCGTTGAGACTTCGGTGGGCATCAATGAGCAGTTCTTC